These 21 T cell receptor beta chains originate from one sample sequenced in a study of post-analysis software for immune sequencing data. Study conclusions and caveats: Elevated frequency relative to controls characterized several TRBV segments in patients, TRBV5-6, TRBV5-1 and TRBV20-1 among them.

Unique molecular identifiers tagged the TCR beta cDNA libraries. TCRdb passed the PCR reads through MiXCR, listing each CDR3 protein once. The sample consists of roughly 650,000 distinct CDR3 sequences, around 64% of them appearing once. These receptors have no identified antigens. Source material: blood. These receptors originate from a girl aged 2-10 years with multiple sclerosis.

The J gene is TRBJ2-7, the V gene TRBV5-1; D gene unclear. V lost 1 base and J lost 5, with 7 bases in between. The germline gives CDR1 SGHRS, CDR2 YFSETQ. The length of the CDR3 is 12 residues. CDR3 bases: TGCGCCAGCAGCTTGTCTGACAACGAGCAGTACTTC. Translating gives CASSLSDNEQYF. Full variable domain (remainder filled in from reference TRBV5-1 and TRBJ2-7): KAGVTQTPRYLIKTRGQQVTLSCSPISGHRSVSWYQQTPGQGLQFLFEYFSETQRNKGNFPGRFSGRQFSNSRSEMNVSTLELGDSALYLCASSLSDNEQYFGPGTRLTVT.

The chain joins TRBV20-1 to TRBJ1-5; no definite D call. V dropped 3 bases and J dropped 0 bases, with 12 bases sitting between them. The CDR3 length is 15 residues. Looked up from germline, CDR1 is DFQATT and CDR2 is SNEGSKA (reference sequence). The CDR3 sequence is CSARFGGSSNQPQHF. In DNA form, the CDR3 reads TGCAGTGCTAGGTTTGGAGGGTCTAGCAATCAGCCCCAGCATTTT.

The V gene is TRBV5-1, the J gene TRBJ2-1; 12 nucleotides line up with TRBD2. Losses at the gene ends were 7 bases for V and 0 bases for J; bases not matched to a gene: 5. The CDR3 covers 16 residues. Germline loops: CDR1 SGHRS, CDR2 YFSETQ. CDR3 sequence (DNA): TGCGCCAGCTTTCTAGCGGGAGGGAGCTCCTACAATGAGCAGTTCTTC. Translated: CASFLAGGSSYNEQFF.

The V call is TRBV12-3 or TRBV12-4, the J call TRBJ1-6; TRBD1 might be the D (6 bases). CDR3 length: 14 amino acids. V lost 7 bases and J lost 9, with 16 bases in between. DNA of the CDR3: TGTGCCAGCAAAGAGGGGGTCGAAGGTTCACCCCTCCACTTT. This gives the protein CASKEGVEGSPLHF.

This clonotype has a count of ten or more. The rearrangement links TRBV7-2 to TRBJ2-1; unclear D gene. The V gene's germline CDR1 is SGHTA and CDR2 FQGNSA. V gave up 0 bases and J gave up 6 bases, with 3 bases separating them. The CDR3 loop spans 12 amino acids. This CDR3 reads CASSLAPNEQFF. The CDR3 nucleotides read TGTGCCAGCAGCTTAGCCCCCAATGAGCAGTTCTTC. Full variable domain (missing parts from reference TRBV7-2 and TRBJ2-1): GAGVSQSPSNKVTEKGKDVELRCDPISGHTALYWYRQSLGQGLEFLIYFQGNSAPDKSGLPSDRFSAERTGGSVSTLTIQRTQQEDSAVYLCASSLAPNEQFFGPGTRLTVL.

CDR3 sequence (DNA): TGCGCCAGCAGCTTGTGGACAGGGGGAGAGTACGAGCAGTACTTC. It specifies CASSLWTGGEYEQYF. The rearrangement uses TRBV5-1 and TRBJ2-7; 10 bases are shared with TRBD1. The V gene's germline CDR1 is SGHRS and CDR2 YFSETQ. The CDR3 is 15 residues long. Losses at the gene ends were 1 base for V and 4 bases for J; bases not matched to a gene: 5.

This chain connects TRBV7-9 to TRBJ2-7, with D unresolved. Germline V gives CDR1 SEHNR, CDR2 FQNEAQ (reference sequence). The V and J ends lost 4 bases and 5 bases respectively, with 9 bases between them. The CDR3 totals 12 residues. The CDR3 sequence is CASSSAVNEQYF. The CDR3 region has the DNA TGTGCCAGCAGCTCCGCCGTCAACGAGCAGTACTTC.

This rearrangement joins TRBV21-1 to TRBJ2-3. TRBV21-1 constitutes a pseudogene. The CDR3 has 15 residues. CDR3 protein: CASSKDTSSTDTQYF. The CDR3 DNA reads TGTGCCAGCAGCAAAGATACCAGTAGCACAGATACGCAGTATTTT.

This clonotype was seen only a few times. This chain connects TRBV5-1 to TRBJ2-3; 8 nucleotides agree with TRBD2. Per germline, CDR1 SGHRS and CDR2 YFSETQ. The CDR3 sequence is 17 residues long. The trim removed 2 bases at V and 0 bases at J, leaving 8 bases unmatched. CDR3 in DNA: TGCGCCAGCAGCTTTACAGGACTAGCACCTAGCACAGATACGCAGTATTTT. Translating it yields CASSFTGLAPSTDTQYF.

This chain joins TRBV10-3 and TRBJ2-7; no clear D gene. The V and J ends lost 0 bases and 3 bases respectively, with 15 bases between them. Germline V gene lookup returns CDR1 ENHRY and CDR2 SYGVKD. The CDR3 extends over 16 amino acids. The CDR3: CAISESVTGLFYEQYF. The DNA of the CDR3 is TGTGCCATCAGTGAGTCAGTAACGGGTCTGTTCTACGAGCAGTACTTC.

This clonotype was picked up one time. The chain uses TRBV21-1 and TRBJ1-6; TRBD1 is the table's D call and was not checked against the DNA. TRBV21-1 is a pseudogene. The CDR3 extends over 15 amino acids. As DNA, the CDR3 is TGTGCCAGCAGCAAAGTCCAGGGGTATAATTCACCCCTCCACTTT. It encodes CASSKVQGYNSPLHF.

The chain links TRBV10-2 to TRBJ1-4, with 7 bases lining up with TRBD1. The V gene end was trimmed by 6 bases and the J gene end by 14 bases; junction bases not matched to a gene: 12. The germline V gene has CDR1 WSHSY and CDR2 SAAADI. The CDR3 is 13 amino acids. CDR3: CASRTPGGERLFF. The CDR3 DNA follows: TGCGCCAGCAGAACCCCAGGGGGGGAGAGGCTGTTTTTT.

The chain is built from TRBV2 and TRBJ2-1, with a tentative D call TRBD2 (6 bases). CDR3 length: 14 residues. V shed 7 bases and J shed 0 bases, with 10 bases lying between them. Germline CDR1 reads SNHLY; CDR2 reads FYNNEI. This chain's CDR3 is CASNGTDSYNEQFF. The CDR3 coding sequence is TGTGCCAGCAACGGGACTGACTCCTACAATGAGCAGTTCTTC. Using reference TRBV2 and TRBJ2-1 for the parts outside the CDR3, the full variable domain is EPEVTQTPSHQVTQMGQEVILRCVPISNHLYFYWYRQILGQKVEFLVSFYNNEISEKSEIFDDQFSVERPDGSNFTLKIRSTKLEDSAMYFCASNGTDSYNEQFFGPGTRLTVL.

The chain carries TRBV15 and TRBJ1-2; D is unclear. The CDR3 loop spans 17 amino acids. CDR1 is LNHNV, CDR2 YYDKDF, per germline (reference sequence). Trimming stripped 0 bases from V and 2 bases from J, with 16 bases between. The CDR3 here is CATSRDAGWTLNYGYTF. The CDR3 nucleotides are TGTGCCACCAGCAGAGATGCAGGTTGGACCTTAAACTATGGCTACACCTTC.

The chain couples TRBV4-3 to TRBJ2-4; 14 bases line up with TRBD2. The V and J ends lost 1 base and 0 bases, in that order; junction bases with no gene match: 5. Germline CDR1 is LGHNA and CDR2 is YSLEER. The CDR3 is 19 amino acids. The CDR3 DNA is TGCGCCAGCAGCCAAGGACTAGCGGGGGGGATGCTAGCCAAAAACATTCAGTACTTC. Residues: CASSQGLAGGMLAKNIQYF.

J is TRBJ2-5 and V is TRBV11-2; 7 bases fit TRBD1. The V gene end was trimmed by 5 bases and the J gene end by 5 bases; junction bases not matched to a gene: 5. Germline V CDR1 and CDR2: SGHAT, FQNNGV. The CDR3 covers 13 residues. The CDR3 nucleotides read TGTGCCAGCAGCAGACAGGGAGTGGAGACCCAGTACTTC. Protein sequence: CASSRQGVETQYF.

The chain recombines TRBV20-1 with TRBJ2-7, with TRBD2 matching over 14 bases. Germline V gene data show CDR1 as DFQATT and CDR2 as SNEGSKA (reference sequence). The CDR3 is made up of 16 amino acids. The J segment lost 1 base and the V segment lost 6 bases, leaving 8 bases of the junction unmatched. CDR3 bases: TGCAGTGCCCCCGGGACTAGCGGGAGCTTATCCTACGAGCAGTACTTC. Protein product: CSAPGTSGSLSYEQYF.

The chain is built from TRBV7-9 and TRBJ2-1, with D hard to call. The length of the CDR3 is 15 residues. Trimming took 1 base from V and 1 from J, leaving 8 bases between them. The germline gives CDR1 SEHNR, CDR2 FQNEAQ (reference sequence). This chain's CDR3 is CASSLVVASYNEQFF. CDR3 bases: TGTGCCAGCAGCTTAGTGGTAGCTTCCTACAATGAGCAGTTCTTC.

The V and J genes are TRBV20-1 and TRBJ2-3; the D gene is possibly TRBD2 (6 bases). The CDR3 covers 15 residues. V was cut by 1 base and J by 3 bases, with 14 bases left in between. The germline CDR1 and CDR2 sequences are DFQATT and SNEGSKA (reference sequence). The CDR3, as DNA: TGCAGTGCTAGAGCACTGGGCGGGGTGACAGATACGCAGTATTTT. Its protein is CSARALGGVTDTQYF.

This chain links TRBV5-1 with TRBJ2-1; D is undetermined. This CDR3 comprises 15 residues. V was clipped by 4 bases and J by 0 bases, with 11 bases between them. Germline-derived CDR1 and CDR2 are SGHRS and YFSETQ. The CDR3 coding sequence is TGCGCCAGCAGCGAGGAAGCCAGCTCCTACAATGAGCAGTTCTTC. Translation gives CASSEEASSYNEQFF.

The chain has TRBV10-3 and TRBJ2-4; TRBD2 agrees at 10 bases. The CDR3 totals 14 residues. CDR1 is ENHRY and CDR2 is SYGVKD in the germline V gene. V dropped 2 bases and J dropped 14; count of bases not matched to a gene: 9. The CDR3 DNA reads as TGTGCCATCAGTGAGGGCACTAGCGGGATTAGGAAGTACTTC. This sequence encodes CAISEGTSGIRKYF.